One sample yielded the 16 T cell receptor beta chains listed below, sequenced in a study of T cells in Graves' hyperthyroidism and ophthalmopathy. Amplified TCR beta CDR3 regions came from RNA transcripts. The TCR CDR3 was amplified in a first-round RT-PCR using the HTBI primer set. TCRdb used MiXCR to reprocess the multiplex PCR reads, holding one entry per CDR3 protein. The profile shows a few hundred thousand distinct CDR3 sequences, 13% to 15% of them singletons. Sequences were obtained from blood. Receptors originate from a middle-aged woman with Graves' hyperthyroidism.

There are a few counts of this clonotype. This rearrangement joins TRBV27 to TRBJ2-7; the D gene is possibly TRBD1 (5 bases). The CDR3 has 13 amino acids. The V gene's germline CDR1 is MNHEY and CDR2 SMNVEV (reference sequence). Between the trimmed V and J ends, which lost 5 bases and 10 bases, there was a span of 18 bases. The CDR3 sequence is CASSPQHRSSQYF. As DNA, the CDR3 is TGTGCCAGCAGTCCCCAACACAGGTCGAGCCAGTACTTC.

V is TRBV7-3 and J is TRBJ2-5, with 7 bases aligning to TRBD1. This CDR3 is built from 15 residues. The germline CDR1 and CDR2 sequences are SGHTA and FQGTGA. V gave up 3 bases and J gave up 2 bases; unmatched junction bases: 6. The CDR3 here is CASSFPGTEQETQYF. The CDR3 bases are TGTGCCAGCAGCTTCCCCGGGACAGAACAAGAGACCCAGTACTTC.

Worth noting for this clonotype: Given a much more abundant clone one base away, this may be a read error. V usage is TRBV6-1 and J usage is TRBJ1-2; D unresolved. CDR3 length: 13 amino acids. Germline values: CDR1 MNHNS, CDR2 SASEGT. As DNA, the CDR3 is TGTGCCGGCAGACCCGTTGGAGCGGAGGGCTACACCTTC. Its protein is CAGRPVGAEGYTF.

This clonotype was counted at least ten times. This chain links TRBV20-1 with TRBJ2-3; D is unclear. V gave up 2 bases and J gave up 2 bases, with 14 bases separating them. Germline V gives CDR1 DFQATT, CDR2 SNEGSKA (reference sequence). This CDR3 spans 15 amino acids. This chain's CDR3 is CSARPIVFDTDTQYF. The CDR3, as DNA: TGCAGTGCTAGACCGATCGTCTTTGACACAGATACGCAGTATTTT.

The chain links TRBV20-1 to TRBJ2-5; TRBD2 might be the D (5 bases). CDR3 length: 14 residues. V was pared by 8 bases and J by 5 bases, with 21 bases between. CDR1 is DFQATT, CDR2 SNEGSKA, per germline (reference sequence). The CDR3 region has the DNA TGCAGTTTTTCCCACGGGCAGACGGGGGAGACCCAGTACTTC. It codes for CSFSHGQTGETQYF.

This clonotype was detected only a few times. This chain joins TRBV30 and TRBJ2-7; no firm D call. Germline assignment: CDR1 GTSNPN and CDR2 SVGIG (reference sequence). This CDR3 has 14 amino acids. The V gene lost 0 bases and the J gene lost 6 bases, with 15 bases spanning the gap. The CDR3 DNA reads TGTGCCTGGAGTGTAGGTGGTTCGAAAGGCGAGCAGTACTTC. This sequence encodes CAWSVGGSKGEQYF.

J is TRBJ1-3 and V is TRBV29-1; D perhaps matches TRBD1 (5 bases). Germline values: CDR1 SQVTM, CDR2 ANQGSEA. This CDR3 has 14 residues. V dropped 5 bases and J dropped 4 bases, with 15 bases sitting between them. This CDR3 reads CSVLYQGTGNTIYF. The DNA for the CDR3 is TGCAGCGTTCTTTACCAGGGTACCGGAAACACCATATATTTT.

This clonotype was recorded at least ten times. This chain uses TRBV24-1 with TRBJ2-2; the D is unclear. The V gene's germline CDR1 is KGHDR and CDR2 SFDVKD. The CDR3 extends over 14 amino acids. The ends were cut back, 4 bases at V and 5 bases at J, with 10 bases in the middle. CDR3 loop: CATSERVETGELFF. The CDR3 DNA reads as TGTGCCACCAGTGAGCGAGTGGAGACCGGGGAGCTGTTTTTT.

This clonotype was observed at least ten times. This chain joins TRBV2 and TRBJ2-1; possibly TRBD2 for D (6 bases). The germline gives CDR1 SNHLY, CDR2 FYNNEI. The CDR3 spans 13 residues. The V end was cut by 1 base, the J end by 6 bases, with 7 bases between. This CDR3 reads CASSEVSGNEQFF. CDR3 DNA sequence: TGTGCCAGCAGTGAAGTTAGCGGCAATGAGCAGTTCTTC.

The chain links TRBV5-1 to TRBJ1-2, with D perhaps TRBD1 (6 bases). The CDR3 is made up of 15 amino acids. The V end was cut by 2 bases, the J end by 4 bases, with 15 bases between. Germline V gene sequence: CDR1 SGHRS, CDR2 YFSETQ. In DNA, the CDR3 is TGCGCCAGCAGCTTAGATACAGGGCAGAGCTATGGCTACACCTTC. It encodes CASSLDTGQSYGYTF. The full variable domain, completed using reference TRBV5-1 and TRBJ1-2, is KAGVTQTPRYLIKTRGQQVTLSCSPISGHRSVSWYQQTPGQGLQFLFEYFSETQRNKGNFPGRFSGRQFSNSRSEMNVSTLELGDSALYLCASSLDTGQSYGYTFGSGTRLTVV.

This clonotype has at least ten counts. V is TRBV11-3 and J is TRBJ1-6, with TRBD1 as a possible D gene (6 bases). CDR1 is SGHNT, CDR2 YENEEA, per germline. V dropped 5 bases and J dropped 10 bases, with 27 bases sitting between them. This CDR3 has 18 residues. DNA for the CDR3: TGTGCCAGCAGCCTTATGAGGGGGGCACTGCTTTTAGGGTCACCCCTCCACTTT. As protein: CASSLMRGALLLGSPLHF.

Ten or more counts support this clonotype. The V and J genes are TRBV5-1 and TRBJ2-7, with a possible D match to TRBD2 (6 bases). The CDR3 spans 16 residues. The ends were cut back, 2 bases at V and 6 bases at J, with 21 bases in the middle. Germline values: CDR1 SGHRS, CDR2 YFSETQ. The CDR3 here is CASSFGPGTSSSEQYF. The CDR3 DNA follows: TGCGCCAGCAGCTTTGGGCCCGGGACTTCCTCGTCCGAGCAGTACTTC.

This clonotype was counted only a few times. The chain couples TRBV6-1 to TRBJ2-6; no clear D gene. Per germline, CDR1 MNHNS and CDR2 SASEGT. The CDR3 is made up of 16 amino acids. V shed 7 bases and J shed 0 bases, with 13 bases lying between them. The DNA of the CDR3 is TGTGCCAGCACCCCTTCCGGTCCCTCTGGGGCCAACGTCCTGACTTTC. This translates into CASTPSGPSGANVLTF.

CDR3 in amino acids: CATGPNQPQHF. Written as DNA, the CDR3 is TGTGCCACCGGCCCCAATCAGCCCCAGCATTTT. V is TRBV27 and J is TRBJ1-5; D not certain. This CDR3 spans 11 amino acids. Germline CDR1 MNHEY, CDR2 SMNVEV (reference sequence). V shed 10 bases and J shed 3 bases, with 7 bases lying between them.

This clonotype was detected only a few times. This chain joins TRBV10-3 and TRBJ1-3; no definite D call. The CDR3 covers 15 residues. CDR1 is ENHRY, CDR2 SYGVKD, per germline. Trimming removed 2 bases from V and 0 bases from J, with 8 bases in between. DNA of the CDR3: TGTGCCATCAGTGAGGGACCGGTCTCTGGAAACACCATATATTTT. It translates to CAISEGPVSGNTIYF.

There are many counts of this clonotype. V gene TRBV12-3 or TRBV12-4 combines with J gene TRBJ1-1; D possibly corresponds to TRBD1 (6 bases). This CDR3 is 15 amino acids long. Trimming removed 6 bases at V and 0 bases at J, with 14 bases between. CDR3 residues: CASRLRGALNTEAFF. The CDR3, as DNA: TGTGCCAGCAGGCTACGGGGGGCTCTGAACACTGAAGCTTTCTTT.